The present T cell receptor (beta chain) was sequenced within a study of cytomegalovirus exposure and HLA in healthy donors (dated by TCRdb to the late 2010s). For the wider study: In an earlier analysis of around 540 of the donors, 250 to 350 Gb of sequence data and 100 million or so unique TCR beta sequences from some 170 million T cells were reported. An early release covering roughly 640 HLA-typed donors comprised about 290 gigabases of sequencing data and about 90 million unique TCR sequences. The genetic ancestry cluster associated with self-reported Caucasian donors included 70% to 85% of the approximately 410 genotyped donors. The aim of the study was to test whether cataloging public T cell receptors could identify signatures of past pathogen exposure. The study profiled the T cell repertoires of 500 to 800 subjects by immunosequencing and related them to cytomegalovirus serostatus. Besides the first cohort of 666 subjects, a separate validation cohort made up of over a hundred different subjects was used. The study combined high-throughput TCR immunosequencing, statistical association of individual TCRs with disease status, and machine learning to predict cytomegalovirus infection status. To study patterns of TCR occurrence, a later analysis re-analyzed previously published TCR beta repertoires from several hundred donors and added high-resolution HLA genotyping. In the later analysis, no new phenotypic data were used to find candidate immune exposures; instead, reliance was placed on TCR beta sequences and their occurrence across donors. An earlier analysis of several hundred of the donors applied high-throughput TCR beta sequencing to assess whether each TCR beta V gene segment acted as functional or pseudogenic. Donor age, sex, ethnicity and CMV serostatus were compiled alongside the repertoire data. Genome-wide SNP genotypes for about 65% of the 666 donors were used in a later genetic analysis, which treated that subset as a discovery cohort. All discovery cohort repertoires had been generated using a single sequencing platform. Class I and class II HLA loci were covered by the typing at four-digit resolution. Typing coverage differed by locus: A, B, C, DRB1 and DQB1 were typed in roughly 620-640 donors, DQA1 in 500 to 550, DPA1 in some 600, and DPB1 in 450 to 490. Four or five DR-DQ haplotypes were handled as single units for association and clustering because linkage in the cohort was strong. On average, about 240,000 unique TCR beta nucleotide sequences were sequenced per donor among about 400 genotyped donors of the cohort, with roughly 18% of those sequences being non-productive. Paper-wide results and their limitations: Because HLA typing was unavailable for some donors at each locus, only the typed subset was used in association tests. A later genetic analysis associated a missense DCLRE1C variant with V-gene and J-gene trimming of TCR beta chains, and an independent cohort replicated the association. Broadly in line with IMGT annotations, most TCR beta V segments showed up in productive rearrangements about 90% or about 30% of the time in an earlier analysis of 450 to 750 of the donors. In a later analysis, HLA-associated TCR beta chains were found to be more clonally expanded and to have lower generation probabilities than equally common non-associated chains. According to the authors, the approach could potentially be generalized to other disease states and immunological phenotypes. According to a later analysis, parvovirus B19, influenza, CMV and Epstein-Barr virus appeared linked to several top co-occurrence clusters. Most TCR sequences were observed very rarely across donors, whereas some public TCRs were present in many individuals. Strong co-occurrence of HLA alleles, especially DR and DQ, made assigning TCR associations to individual alleles difficult. A total of 150 or so TCR beta chains were listed by the study as associated with cytomegalovirus. In a later analysis, over 15,000 TCR beta sequences were associated with specific HLA alleles at a false discovery rate of 0.05. Over 15 rarely observed V segments, including chromosome 9 orphons, were excluded from the earlier analysis of a few hundred of the donors because counts were too low. In a later analysis, TCR association rates were found to vary across HLA loci, with the most associated TCRs seen for DRB1 alleles and the fewest for HLA-C alleles. Because the 87-base-pair reads could not distinguish some IMGT-functional V segments, including TRBV6-2 and TRBV6-3, those segments were excluded. According to a later analysis, most CMV-associated TCR beta chains appeared to be HLA-restricted, and the HLA associations seemed to be driven largely by CMV exposure. A further reported finding was that TCR beta sequences accurately predicted the HLA-A and HLA-B alleles for most subjects in the first cohort. Correlated functional status among segregating V segments might be attributable to linkage disequilibrium, but an unknown experimental factor could not be ruled out. This cohort had only TCR beta chains sequenced, and the lack of alpha or paired-chain data limited which features could be detected. In both the original and validation cohorts, the classifier was reported to diagnose cytomegalovirus status with high specificity and sensitivity. CMV serostatus was the only immune exposure information available for the cohort. A cluster of highly shared sequence variants was judged likely to be a technical artifact of the sequencing pipeline. Compared with the roughly 670-donor mean, donors in an Asian-associated ancestry cluster had fewer N-insertions in productive TCRs, according to a later genetic analysis. In vitro tests confirmed that a few of the cytomegalovirus-associated TCR beta chains recognize cytomegalovirus antigens. Presence/absence analyses assumed roughly uniform sequencing depth across donors, an assumption that may not hold.

Counted from cysteine to phenylalanine, this CDR3 has 13 amino acids. Only the CDR3 part of the read is kept: 39 bases, read in frame from the first base. CDR1 and CDR2 (SNHLY, FYNNEI) derive from the germline V gene. V sheds 10 bases and J sheds 1 base, leaving 14 bases between their ends. Concerning this clone: Its antigen is unknown. No base qualities exist here, and no much larger clone lies one base off it.

The cohort consisted of 600 to 700 healthy bone marrow donors. All cohort members were sampled while nominally healthy, although unrecorded immune exposures were likely present. The donor was CMV seronegative and was included in the group of several hundred seronegative cohort members. Each donor provided a peripheral blood sample, and peripheral blood mononuclear cells were used for TCR beta sequencing. Genomic DNA was extracted from the blood cell samples with the Qiagen DNeasy Blood Extraction Kit. To prepare the library, the immunoSEQ multiplex PCR assay was applied. For the multiplex PCR, a mixture combining 60 forward primers for TCR Vbeta segments and 13 reverse primers for TCR Jbeta segments was used. Amplification of the CDR3 region of rearranged TCR beta genes was performed with a multiplex PCR assay on genomic DNA. The amplified TCR beta libraries were sequenced on the Illumina HiSeq System as 87-base-pair reads. The authors' pipeline ran thus. A later analysis counted some 80 million unique TCR beta chains across the roughly 700 repertoires, and 10 million to 12 million of these chains were shared by at least two donors. Raw reads were error-corrected and collapsed into unique sequences by a nearest-neighbor algorithm in which closely related sequences were merged to remove PCR and sequencing errors. To assign V, D and J gene segments, CDR3 sequences were aligned to IMGT reference sequences. For a sequence to be retained, at least a six-nucleotide match to both a V gene segment and a J gene segment was required. Rearrangements were classified as productive when the CDR3 lacked stop codons and remained in frame with V and J, and all other rearrangements were classified as non-productive. Following IMGT convention, CDR3 was defined as the stretch from the second conserved V-encoded cysteine to the conserved J-encoded phenylalanine. Sequences without an unambiguous match to a single V gene segment were excluded from the earlier analysis of 450 to 750 of the donors. An earlier analysis of several hundred of the donors called V segments functional above 56.7% productive rearrangements and segregating when the between-donor standard deviation exceeded 5%. A statistical classification framework was built for diagnosing cytomegalovirus status from the catalog of TCR beta chain sequences. A later analysis assigned V and J genes by comparing TCR nucleotide sequences with IMGT/GENE-DB human TR gene sequences. Using the TCRdist pipeline, a later analysis assigned CDR3 sequences along with most-parsimonious VDJ recombination scenarios. In a later analysis, each TCR beta chain was defined by its CDR3 amino acid sequence together with its V-gene family, and reads lacking a unique V-gene family were excluded. In a later analysis, approximately 640 highly shared, low-generation-probability nucleotide sequences were removed to address suspected cross-contamination and a sequencing artifact. In a later analysis, a clonal expansion index was calculated for each public chain from normalized within-repertoire ranks of inferred template counts. A later analysis computed generation probabilities with a VDJ recombination model fitted to out-of-frame rearrangements, and checked the results against IGoR. In a later analysis, TCR-TCR, TCR-HLA and TCR-CMV co-occurrence was scored with hypergeometric tests, and a repertoire-size bias correction was applied to TCR pairs. A later analysis estimated false discovery rates by permuting HLA or CMV assignments 20 times. In a later analysis, co-occurring TCRs were grouped with DBSCAN, and TCRdist sequence similarity was added when clustering was performed within HLA-allele-positive subsets. For co-occurrence clustering, repertoires with fewer than 30,000 or more than 120,000 public chains were excluded, along with roughly 5 repertoires with anomalous nucleotide sharing. Sourced from immuneACCESS, this table was stored by TCRdb with only in-frame sequences that have V and J called. A share of the clones is absent; for the studies checked, an unresolved V gene accounts for under half, and the remainder has no known explanation. The DNA gave D and trimming, while V, J and clone size come from that table. In all, the sample holds some 200,000 clones, and less than 80% of those were seen once. The top ten hold 0.2% to 0.25% of the sample.

The source material was PBMCs. This TCR was recovered from a girl aged 2-10 years in good health and CMV-seronegative. The chain couples TRBV2 to TRBJ2-7, with a tentative D gene TRBD1 over 6 matching bases. The DNA sequence reads TGTGCCAACTCCGGGACACTTTCCTACGAGCAGTACTTC. The encoded protein is CANSGTLSYEQYF.